Below, 26 T cell receptor beta chains from the same sample are listed, as sequenced in a study of long-term antiretroviral therapy in people with HIV. Sequencing relied on immunoSEQ assay v3.0, run at survey level. Method: immunoSEQ multiplex PCR; TCRdb's copy keeps in-frame clones and lacks some. This sample carries around 19,000 clones, 90% of them seen once, and the ten largest clones take 9.2%. Sequenced here: unsorted PBMCs, sampled approximately 4.2 years before starting antiretroviral therapy. These TCRs come from a woman aged 30 to 39 with HIV.

This rearrangement joins TRBV11-2 to TRBJ2-7, with D unclear. Deletions cut 5 bases from V and 5 bases from J, with 19 bases between. The CDR3 is 15 residues long. The V gene's germline CDR1 is SGHAT and CDR2 FQNNGV. The CDR3 DNA reads as TGTGCCAGCAGCACGGACCCCTTCAGAGTTCACGAGCAGTACTTC. Residues: CASSTDPFRVHEQYF.

This chain connects TRBV7-8 to TRBJ1-4; possible D gene TRBD1, 6 bases. V was pared by 5 bases and J by 7 bases, with 17 bases between. The V gene's germline CDR1 is SGHVS and CDR2 FQNEAQ. The CDR3 is made up of 15 amino acids. CDR3 nucleotide sequence: TGTGCCAGCAGCGACAGACAGGAAGATACTGAAAAACTGTTTTTT. It is translated as CASSDRQEDTEKLFF.

This clone was counted between two and nine times. The chain uses TRBV4-1 and TRBJ1-2; 7 positions match TRBD1. The CDR3 runs 15 residues. The trim removed 3 bases at V and 8 bases at J, leaving 12 bases unmatched. In germline, CDR1 is MGHRA, CDR2 YSYEKL. The CDR3 region is CASSQLGTVRKGYTF. The DNA of the CDR3 is TGCGCCAGCAGCCAGCTAGGGACAGTGCGGAAGGGCTACACCTTC.

This clone occurred once. The rearrangement links TRBV21-1 to TRBJ2-7; the table's D call, TRBD2, was not checked against the DNA. TRBV21-1 is shown as a pseudogene. The CDR3 has 15 residues. CDR3 sequence reads: CASRPGLAASYEQYF. In DNA, the CDR3 is TGTGCCAGCAGACCCGGACTAGCGGCCTCCTACGAGCAGTACTTC.

The chain carries TRBV5-6 and TRBJ2-3, with 10 nucleotides matching TRBD2. The CDR3 is made up of 13 amino acids. V dropped 4 bases and J dropped 6; count of bases not matched to a gene: 2. Germline CDR1 and CDR2: SGHDT and YYEEEE. CDR3 nucleotides: TGTGCCAGCAGCCTTAGCGGGGGGGATACGCAGTATTTT. It encodes CASSLSGGDTQYF. Full variable domain (missing parts from reference TRBV5-6 and TRBJ2-3): DAGVTQSPTHLIKTRGQQVTLRCSPKSGHDTVSWYQQALGQGPQFIFQYYEEEERQRGNFPDRFSGHQFPNYSSELNVNALLLGDSALYLCASSLSGGDTQYFGPGTRLTVL.

The rearrangement uses TRBV5-4 and TRBJ2-2, with 8 bases that match TRBD2. CDR1 is SGHNT, CDR2 YYREEE, per germline (reference sequence). This CDR3 contains 15 residues. Trimming cost V 2 bases and J 4 bases; bases outside gene matches: 4. In DNA, the CDR3 is TGTGCCAGCAGCTTCGGGGGGGCGGTCACCGGGGAGCTGTTTTTT. Its protein product is CASSFGGAVTGELFF.

The chain recombines TRBV4-3 with TRBJ2-7, with 7 bases matching TRBD1. CDR3 length: 17 residues. Germline V gives CDR1 LGHNA, CDR2 YSLEER. The J segment lost 6 bases and the V segment lost 0 bases, leaving 14 bases of the junction unmatched. CDR3 coding DNA: TGCGCCAGCAGCCAAGAATTTGGAAGGGGGCGAATAGGCGAGCAGTACTTC. Protein: CASSQEFGRGRIGEQYF.

The rearrangement uses TRBV6-4 and TRBJ2-7, with no clear D. Germline V gene sequence: CDR1 MRHNA, CDR2 SNTAGT. The CDR3 is made up of 13 amino acids. Between the trimmed V and J ends, which lost 7 bases and 0 bases, there was a span of 10 bases. The CDR3 nucleotides read TGTGCCAGCACCCTTCCGAGCTCCTACGAGCAGTACTTC. Translating it yields CASTLPSSYEQYF.

The chain employs TRBV2 and TRBJ1-1; tentatively, D is TRBD1 (5 bases). The V end lost 4 bases, the J end lost 2 bases, and 8 bases lay between the germline ends. Per germline, CDR1 SNHLY and CDR2 FYNNEI. The CDR3 runs 13 residues. The CDR3 bases are TGTGCCAGCAGTGGGGACCGTAACACTGAAGCTTTCTTT. Residues: CASSGDRNTEAFF.

The chain links TRBV6-5 to TRBJ1-1; a possible D gene is TRBD1 (6 bases). Trimming took off 0 bases at V and 1 base at J, with 6 bases between the two ends. Looked up from germline, CDR1 is MNHEY and CDR2 is SVGAGI. The CDR3 runs 14 residues. DNA for the CDR3: TGTGCCAGCAGTTACTCGACAGGGAACACTGAAGCTTTCTTT. It yields the protein CASSYSTGNTEAFF.

A single count supports this clone. A junction boundary mismatches the germline segment, possibly from a read error. J is TRBJ2-5 and V is TRBV7-7; D is perhaps TRBD2 (6 bases). This CDR3 region has 17 residues. CDR1 is SSHAT, CDR2 FNYEAQ, per germline (reference sequence). DNA for the CDR3: TGTGCTAGCAGCCCCACATCTCGGGCGGGGAGTTCGGAGACCCAGTACTTC. The encoded protein is CASSPTSRAGSSETQYF.

This sequence joins TRBV19 and TRBJ2-3; TRBD2 agrees at 8 bases. Germline V gene sequence: CDR1 LNHDA, CDR2 SQIVND (reference sequence). Trimming at V came to 5 bases and at J to 0 bases, leaving 10 bases not matched to a gene. The length of the CDR3 is 17 residues. Here the CDR3 DNA reads TGTGCCAGTAGTCCCCGGGAGGGGTCACATAGCACAGATACGCAGTATTTT. Translated, it gives CASSPREGSHSTDTQYF. Supplemented by reference TRBV19 and TRBJ2-3, the full variable domain reads DGGITQSPKYLFRKEGQNVTLSCEQNLNHDAMYWYRQDPGQGLRLIYYSQIVNDFQKGDIAEGYSVSREKKESFPLTVTSAQKNPTAFYLCASSPREGSHSTDTQYFGPGTRLTVL.

The genes are TRBV19 and TRBJ2-1; possible D gene TRBD2, 7 bases. Trimming left V 3 bases short and J 6 bases short, with 18 bases between. This CDR3 contains 16 residues. CDR1 is LNHDA, CDR2 SQIVND, per germline (reference sequence). The DNA for the CDR3 is TGTGCCAGTAGTATCTGGAACAGGGAGGGGGTCAATGAGCAGTTCTTC. Protein: CASSIWNREGVNEQFF.

This chain joins TRBV9 and TRBJ2-1; 9 nucleotides line up with TRBD2. Germline V lookup: CDR1 SGDLS, CDR2 YYNGEE. The CDR3 is made up of 15 amino acids. Unmatched junction bases numbered 9, after V lost 2 bases and J lost 9 bases. CDR3 sequence (DNA): TGTGCCAGCAGCGTTCTCCCCGGGACTAGCAGTGAGCAGTTCTTC. Residues: CASSVLPGTSSEQFF.

The rearrangement uses TRBV2 and TRBJ1-4, with TRBD1 matching over 7 bases. Germline CDR1 is SNHLY and CDR2 is FYNNEI. Germline trimming cut 8 bases from V and 7 bases from J; bases unmatched to any gene: 10. This CDR3 spans 14 amino acids. The CDR3 loop reads CASGTGESAEKLFF. In DNA, the CDR3 is TGTGCCAGCGGAACAGGGGAATCGGCTGAAAAACTGTTTTTT. The complete variable domain, with remaining parts taken from reference TRBV2 and TRBJ1-4, reads EPEVTQTPSHQVTQMGQEVILRCVPISNHLYFYWYRQILGQKVEFLVSFYNNEISEKSEIFDDQFSVERPDGSNFTLKIRSTKLEDSAMYFCASGTGESAEKLFFGSGTQLSVL.

The rearrangement links TRBV2 to TRBJ1-1; TRBD1 is a possible D gene (5 bases). CDR3 length: 13 residues. Germline CDR1 and CDR2: SNHLY and FYNNEI. Trimming left V 0 bases short and J 9 bases short, with 11 bases between. CDR3 amino acids: CASSEAPGGKAFF. In DNA form, the CDR3 reads TGTGCCAGCAGTGAAGCGCCGGGGGGTAAAGCTTTCTTT.

The rearrangement uses TRBV28 and TRBJ2-7, with TRBD2 matching 8 bases. The V gene's germline CDR1 is MDHEN and CDR2 SYDVKM. The V segment lost 3 bases and the J segment 7 bases; nucleotides outside the gene matches: 14. The CDR3 totals 16 residues. CDR3 residues: CASSFYRSGGTREQYF. The CDR3, as DNA: TGTGCCAGCAGTTTTTACCGGAGCGGGGGTACCCGGGAGCAGTACTTC.

The chain is built from TRBV27 and TRBJ1-2, with D unresolved. Germline CDR1 is MNHEY and CDR2 is SMNVEV (reference sequence). V dropped 0 bases and J dropped 5 bases, with 7 bases sitting between them. The CDR3 loop spans 13 amino acids. CDR3 in DNA: TGTGCCAGCAGTTTATCCAGCGGGTATGGCTACACCTTC. Its protein is CASSLSSGYGYTF.

The J gene is TRBJ2-5, the V gene TRBV6-1, with D perhaps matching TRBD2 (5 bases). This CDR3 is built from 14 residues. Germline V CDR1 and CDR2: MNHNS, SASEGT. Trimming shortened V by 3 bases and J by 5 bases, and 13 bases separated the two germline ends. The CDR3 protein is CASSDVPGKETQYF. The DNA for the CDR3 is TGTGCCAGCAGTGACGTCCCGGGAAAGGAGACCCAGTACTTC.

The rearrangement links TRBV4-2 to TRBJ2-5, with no clear D. The CDR3 runs 14 residues. The germline gives CDR1 LGHNA, CDR2 YNFKEQ. Trimming shortened V by 1 base and J by 0 bases, and 6 bases separated the two germline ends. The CDR3 DNA sequence: TGTGCCAGCAGCCAAGGCATGTACCAAGAGACCCAGTACTTC. This codes for CASSQGMYQETQYF.

J is TRBJ2-6 and V is TRBV19; D is unclear. V gave up 3 bases and J gave up 4 bases, with 16 bases separating them. CDR3 length: 17 amino acids. Germline-derived CDR1 and CDR2 are LNHDA and SQIVND (reference sequence). The CDR3 region is CASSISTGLQGANVLTF. In nucleotides, the CDR3 is TGTGCCAGTAGTATCTCAACGGGCCTCCAGGGGGCCAACGTCCTGACTTTC.

This rearrangement joins TRBV19 to TRBJ2-1; no definite D call. The CDR3 is 15 residues long. The germline V and J ends were trimmed by 6 bases and 2 bases, with 14 bases remaining between them. Germline CDR1 is LNHDA and CDR2 is SQIVND (reference sequence). The CDR3 spells CASSPRRNPYNEQFF. CDR3 DNA: TGTGCCAGTAGCCCCCGAAGGAACCCCTACAATGAGCAGTTCTTC.

The chain couples TRBV7-9 to TRBJ1-6; D perhaps matches TRBD1 (5 bases). Germline V lookup: CDR1 SEHNR, CDR2 FQNEAQ (reference sequence). V was cut by 5 bases and J by 3 bases, with 14 bases left in between. This CDR3 is 16 amino acids long. CDR3 bases: TGTGCCAGCAGCCCCGGGGCAGGCCTCTATAATTCACCCCTCCACTTT. The encoded protein is CASSPGAGLYNSPLHF.

The chain couples TRBV6-5 to TRBJ2-2, with 7 bases that match TRBD1. CDR3 length equals 16 residues. Looked up from germline, CDR1 is MNHEY and CDR2 is SVGAGI. J gave up 0 bases and V 4 bases, and 5 bases lay outside the gene matches. Here the CDR3 DNA reads TGTGCCAGCAGTTCCAGGACAGGACCGAACACCGGGGAGCTGTTTTTT. This sequence encodes CASSSRTGPNTGELFF.

The V and J genes are TRBV7-9 and TRBJ2-3; D may correspond to TRBD1 or TRBD2 (5 bases each). The CDR3 has 19 amino acids. V lost 4 bases, J lost 6 bases, and 29 bases lay in between. From germline, CDR1 is SEHNR and CDR2 FQNEAQ (reference sequence). CDR3 region: CASSSRSRPGTMLIDTQYF. The CDR3 bases are TGTGCCAGCAGCTCCCGGAGCCGTCCGGGGACGATGCTAATTGATACGCAGTATTTT.

The DNA for the CDR3 is TGTGCCAGAAGCCCAACAGGGTCCTACGAGCAGTACTTC. Translation gives CARSPTGSYEQYF. The chain carries TRBV5-3 and TRBJ2-7; possible D gene TRBD1, 6 bases. TRBV5-3 carries the ORF label, with uncertain function. The CDR3 contains 13 residues. The V gene lost 4 bases and the J gene lost 1 base, with 9 bases spanning the gap.